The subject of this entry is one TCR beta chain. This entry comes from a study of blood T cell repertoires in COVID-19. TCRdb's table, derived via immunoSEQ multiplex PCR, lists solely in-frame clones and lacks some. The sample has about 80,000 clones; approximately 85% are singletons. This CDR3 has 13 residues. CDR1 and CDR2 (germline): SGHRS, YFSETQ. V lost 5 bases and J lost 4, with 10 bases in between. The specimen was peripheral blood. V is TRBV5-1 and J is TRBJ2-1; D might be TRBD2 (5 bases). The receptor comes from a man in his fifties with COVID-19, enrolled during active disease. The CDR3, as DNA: TGCGCCAGCAGTGGTCGAGGGTACAATGAGCAGTTCTTC. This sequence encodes CASSGRGYNEQFF.